This passage covers 27 T cell receptor beta chains from one sample sequenced in a study of blood T cell repertoires in COVID-19. Assay used: immunoSEQ multiplex PCR; TCRdb lists only in-frame clones, some missing. This table has more than 100,000 clones, 80% to 90% appearing once. The specimen sequenced was peripheral blood. These receptors were obtained from a man aged 35 to 55 with acute or convalescent COVID-19.

The chain uses TRBV7-6 and TRBJ1-1; no definite D call. Deletions cut 1 base from V and 1 base from J, with 7 bases between. Germline loops: CDR1 SGHVS, CDR2 FNYEAQ. CDR3 length equals 14 residues. The CDR3 DNA reads as TGTGCCAGCAGCTTAGGTGGAGGGAACACTGAAGCTTTCTTT. It yields the protein CASSLGGGNTEAFF.

There are a few counts of this clone. The chain employs TRBV5-5 and TRBJ2-7, with 7 bases identical to TRBD1. V was pared by 0 bases and J by 6 bases, with 6 bases of the junction left unmatched. CDR3 length: 14 amino acids. Germline V gene data show CDR1 as SGHKS and CDR2 as YYEKEE (reference sequence). The CDR3 DNA reads as TGTGCCAGCAGCTTGGTCTCAGGGGGAAGCGAGCAGTACTTC. This encodes CASSLVSGGSEQYF.

The CDR3 DNA is TGTGCCATCAGTGCCGTGGCAGATCATCAGCCCCAGCATTTT. Translated: CAISAVADHQPQHF. The V and J genes are TRBV10-3 and TRBJ1-5; D uncertain. The CDR3 length is 14 residues. Germline values: CDR1 ENHRY, CDR2 SYGVKD. The V gene lost 4 bases and the J gene lost 5 bases, with 12 bases spanning the gap.

The chain carries TRBV15 and TRBJ2-5, with 7 bases matching TRBD1. This CDR3 has 14 residues. The V gene end was trimmed by 1 base and the J gene end by 5 bases; junction bases not matched to a gene: 4. CDR1 LNHNV and CDR2 YYDKDF come from the germline V gene (reference sequence). CDR3 residues: CATSRGQGTETQYF. The CDR3 bases are TGTGCCACCAGCAGAGGACAGGGTACGGAGACCCAGTACTTC.

The chain has TRBV11-2 and TRBJ1-4; no clear D. V lost 3 bases and J 10 bases, leaving 9 bases between the germline ends. This CDR3 spans 12 amino acids. Germline lookup yields CDR1 SGHAT and CDR2 FQNNGV. The CDR3 sequence is CASSFIGGKLFF. In DNA form, the CDR3 reads TGTGCCAGCAGCTTTATAGGCGGAAAACTGTTTTTT.

The rearrangement joins TRBV29-1 to TRBJ1-4; D is undetermined. The CDR3 spans 13 residues. CDR1 SQVTM and CDR2 ANQGSEA come from the germline V gene. V lost 5 bases, J lost 0 bases, and 7 bases lay in between. DNA of the CDR3: TGCAGCGTTCGACACCCAACTAATGAAAAACTGTTTTTT. Translated: CSVRHPTNEKLFF.

The chain combines TRBV27 with TRBJ1-1; D is undetermined. The CDR3 has 12 amino acids. Germline CDR1 is MNHEY and CDR2 is SMNVEV (reference sequence). The V and J ends lost 4 bases and 2 bases respectively, with 5 bases between them. CDR3: CASSSGNTEAFF. The CDR3 coding sequence is TGTGCCAGCAGTTCGGGTAACACTGAAGCTTTCTTT.

V usage is TRBV9 and J usage is TRBJ2-7; 9 nucleotides line up with TRBD1. CDR3 length equals 15 residues. Germline-derived CDR1 and CDR2 are SGDLS and YYNGEE. Trimming at V came to 3 bases and at J to 7 bases, leaving 11 bases not matched to a gene. The CDR3 coding sequence is TGTGCCAGCAGCGCCATGGACAGGGGAATCGGAGAGCAGTACTTC. This codes for CASSAMDRGIGEQYF.

The chain carries TRBV19 and TRBJ2-3; a weak D match, TRBD1 (6 bases). The CDR3 is 15 amino acids. Trimming cost V 2 bases and J 1 base, with 10 bases left between them. Germline assignment: CDR1 LNHDA and CDR2 SQIVND (reference sequence). CDR3 bases: TGTGCCAGTAGTATACCCAGGGGAGGCACAGATACGCAGTATTTT. This gives the protein CASSIPRGGTDTQYF.

The chain links TRBV6-2 or TRBV6-3 to TRBJ2-1; possibly TRBD2 for D (7 bases). Germline V gene sequence: CDR1 MNHEY, CDR2 SVGEGT. The CDR3 totals 17 residues. V lost 2 bases and J lost 4, with 18 bases in between. Here the CDR3 reads CASSYDGGLSSYNEQFF. The CDR3 coding sequence is TGTGCCAGCAGTTACGACGGGGGGCTTTCCTCATACAATGAGCAGTTCTTC.

The rearrangement joins TRBV5-8 to TRBJ1-4; 7 bases align to TRBD1. Germline CDR1 reads SGHTS; CDR2 reads YDEGEE. After removal of 3 bases from V and 8 bases from J, the junction contained 7 bases not matched to a gene. The CDR3 extends over 14 amino acids. This CDR3 reads CASSSGQAREKLFF. CDR3 nucleotide sequence: TGTGCCAGCAGCTCCGGACAGGCCAGGGAAAAACTGTTTTTT.

The rearrangement links TRBV25-1 to TRBJ1-4, with TRBD1 matching 7 bases. From germline, CDR1 is MGHDK and CDR2 SYGVNS. Germline trimming cut 6 bases from V and 6 bases from J; bases unmatched to any gene: 4. The CDR3 length is 13 residues. The CDR3 here is CASRTGTYEKLFF. DNA of the CDR3: TGTGCCAGCAGGACAGGGACGTATGAAAAACTGTTTTTT.

The rearrangement links TRBV9 to TRBJ1-1; TRBD1 might be the D (5 bases). CDR1 SGDLS and CDR2 YYNGEE come from the germline V gene. V lost 3 bases to trimming and J lost 8 bases, with 17 bases between them. This CDR3 is built from 14 residues. The DNA for the CDR3 is TGTGCCAGCAGCGCGAACCGGGGGGTCAGAGAAGCTTTCTTT. It is translated as CASSANRGVREAFF.

The chain is built from TRBV21-1 and TRBJ2-5; TRBD2, as called in the table, went unchecked against the DNA. TRBV21-1 is assigned pseudogene status. This CDR3 is built from 15 residues. CDR3 sequence reads: CASSKGRERKETQYF. CDR3 nucleotide sequence: TGTGCCAGCAGCAAGGGGAGGGAGCGCAAAGAGACCCAGTACTTC.

V and J are TRBV3-1 (or the pseudogene TRBV3-2) and TRBJ2-1; 14 nucleotides line up with TRBD2. CDR1 is LGHDT, CDR2 YNNKEL, per germline (reference sequence). The CDR3 extends over 15 amino acids. After removal of 2 bases from V and 9 bases from J, the junction contained 3 bases not matched to a gene. The CDR3 reads CASSQRLAGGLEQFF. The CDR3 region has the DNA TGTGCCAGCAGCCAAAGACTAGCGGGGGGGCTTGAGCAGTTCTTC.

The chain combines TRBV4-3 with TRBJ1-6; TRBD1 agrees at 9 bases. This CDR3 has 16 amino acids. The germline V gene has CDR1 LGHNA and CDR2 YSLEER. V was pared by 0 bases and J by 9 bases, with 6 bases of the junction left unmatched. CDR3 sequence reads: CASSQEPGQGTSPLHF. The CDR3 DNA is TGCGCCAGCAGCCAAGAACCGGGACAGGGAACTTCACCCCTCCACTTT.

The chain joins TRBV6-5 to TRBJ1-2, with 11 bases lining up with TRBD1. This CDR3 spans 15 amino acids. Trimming at V came to 6 bases and at J to 4 bases, leaving 7 bases not matched to a gene. The germline gives CDR1 MNHEY, CDR2 SVGAGI. In DNA form, the CDR3 reads TGTGCCAGCAGCAGAACGGGACAGGGGGTCTATGGCTACACCTTC. Translated: CASSRTGQGVYGYTF.

The chain joins TRBV19 to TRBJ2-7; the D gene is possibly TRBD1 (5 bases). The CDR3 has 15 residues. Trimming cost V 1 base and J 4 bases, with 14 bases left between them. Looked up from germline, CDR1 is LNHDA and CDR2 is SQIVND (reference sequence). The CDR3 loop is CASSIVRTWIYEQYF. In DNA form, the CDR3 reads TGTGCCAGTAGTATAGTGCGGACATGGATATACGAGCAGTACTTC. Filled out from reference TRBV19 and TRBJ2-7, the complete variable domain reads DGGITQSPKYLFRKEGQNVTLSCEQNLNHDAMYWYRQDPGQGLRLIYYSQIVNDFQKGDIAEGYSVSREKKESFPLTVTSAQKNPTAFYLCASSIVRTWIYEQYFGPGTRLTVT.

Only a few counts were recorded for this clone. This chain connects TRBV6-2 or TRBV6-3 to TRBJ2-5; 10 bases align to TRBD2. The germline CDR1 and CDR2 sequences are MNHEY and SVGEGT. This CDR3 is built from 14 residues. V dropped 5 bases and J dropped 4; count of bases not matched to a gene: 4. CDR3 nucleotides: TGTGCCAGCAGTAGCGGGGGGGCCGGAGAGACCCAGTACTTC. Protein sequence: CASSSGGAGETQYF.

The genes are TRBV27 and TRBJ1-1, with D unclear. The CDR3 loop spans 15 amino acids. CDR1 is MNHEY, CDR2 SMNVEV, per germline (reference sequence). Trimming pared 6 bases from V and 1 base from J, leaving 15 bases between. The CDR3 bases are TGTGCCAGCAGACCTCTGAGAGTCGAGAACACTGAAGCTTTCTTT. This encodes CASRPLRVENTEAFF.

CDR3 in DNA: TGTGCCAGCAGTTATGACAGGGGGGACGCTGAAGCTTTCTTT. Amino acids: CASSYDRGDAEAFF. This chain links TRBV6-5 with TRBJ1-1, with 9 bases that match TRBD1. J gave up 6 bases and V 3 bases, and 5 bases lay outside the gene matches. Looked up from germline, CDR1 is MNHEY and CDR2 is SVGAGI. The CDR3 length is 14 residues.

The chain joins TRBV18 to TRBJ2-1; the D gene is possibly TRBD1 (5 bases). The CDR3 runs to 12 residues. V was pared by 4 bases and J by 6 bases, with 7 bases between. Germline V lookup: CDR1 KGHSH, CDR2 LQKENI. CDR3: CASSQGPNEQFF. CDR3 DNA sequence: TGTGCCAGCTCACAGGGGCCCAATGAGCAGTTCTTC.

The chain recombines TRBV6-6 with TRBJ2-3; the D gene is possibly TRBD2 (6 bases). Per germline, CDR1 MNHNY and CDR2 SVGAGI (reference sequence). Trimming took off 3 bases at V and 0 bases at J, with 7 bases between the two ends. This CDR3 region has 14 residues. The CDR3: CASSYGGSTDTQYF. In DNA form, the CDR3 reads TGTGCCAGCAGTTATGGGGGGAGCACAGATACGCAGTATTTT.

This chain joins TRBV7-9 and TRBJ2-1, with D uncertain. V was clipped by 1 base and J by 10 bases, with 14 bases between them. The CDR3 length is 14 residues. Germline V gene sequence: CDR1 SEHNR, CDR2 FQNEAQ (reference sequence). The CDR3 DNA is TGTGCCAGCAGCTTAGATTGGTCAGTTATAGAGCAGTTCTTC. This translates into CASSLDWSVIEQFF.

The rearrangement joins TRBV6-5 to TRBJ2-3; 8 bases are shared with TRBD2. The germline V gene has CDR1 MNHEY and CDR2 SVGAGI. The V gene end was trimmed by 5 bases and the J gene end by 2 bases; junction bases not matched to a gene: 3. This CDR3 is built from 14 residues. The CDR3 reads CASSRAGATDTQYF. The CDR3 DNA reads TGTGCCAGCAGTAGAGCGGGAGCCACAGATACGCAGTATTTT.

V gene TRBV7-7 combines with J gene TRBJ2-5, with D tentatively TRBD2 (6 bases). Trimming removed 6 bases at V and 2 bases at J, with 16 bases between. The germline CDR1 and CDR2 sequences are SSHAT and FNYEAQ (reference sequence). CDR3 length: 15 amino acids. CDR3 loop: CASSPLGTGQETQYF. In nucleotides, the CDR3 is TGTGCCAGCAGTCCACTTGGGACTGGACAAGAGACCCAGTACTTC. The complete variable domain, with remaining parts taken from reference TRBV7-7 and TRBJ2-5, reads GAGVSQSPRYKVTKRGQDVTLRCDPISSHATLYWYQQALGQGPEFLTYFNYEAQPDKSGLPSDRFSAERPEGSISTLTIQRTEQRDSAMYRCASSPLGTGQETQYFGPGTRLLVL.

The V call is TRBV10-3, the J call TRBJ1-1; TRBD1 is a possible D gene (5 bases). The germline V and J ends were trimmed by 10 bases and 1 base, with 16 bases remaining between them. CDR1 and CDR2 from the germline V gene are ENHRY and SYGVKD. The CDR3 extends over 14 amino acids. The CDR3 region has the DNA TGTGCCACCTCGGGGGACGGGAGGAACACTGAAGCTTTCTTT. Encoded protein: CATSGDGRNTEAFF.